A single sample is the source of the 31 T cell receptor beta chains below, sequenced in a study of blood T cell repertoires in COVID-19. Profiled with immunoSEQ multiplex PCR; TCRdb holds only in-frame clones, not every one. There are 50,000 to 80,000 clones in the sample; around nine tenths occur only once, and less than 1.5% lies in the top ten. Sequenced: peripheral blood. The receptors stem from a man in his sixties with acute or convalescent COVID-19.

This clone was seen only once. Other DNA sequences in the sample encode the same CDR3. The CDR3 DNA reads TGTGCCAGCTCTCCAGACAGGGATCAGCCCCAGCATTTT. Translated: CASSPDRDQPQHF. The chain employs TRBV18 and TRBJ1-5; 7 nucleotides line up with TRBD1. Germline CDR1 KGHSH, CDR2 LQKENI. Trimming at V came to 6 bases and at J to 5 bases, leaving 4 bases not matched to a gene. The CDR3 is made up of 13 amino acids.

The V gene is TRBV6-5, the J gene TRBJ2-1, with 9 bases lining up with TRBD2. V shed 2 bases and J 4 bases; nucleotides not matched to a gene: 3. Germline V gene lookup returns CDR1 MNHEY and CDR2 SVGAGI. This CDR3 has 15 amino acids. CDR3 loop: CASSYGSGGYNEQFF. The CDR3 coding sequence is TGTGCCAGCAGTTACGGTAGCGGGGGATACAATGAGCAGTTCTTC.

V usage is TRBV2 and J usage is TRBJ2-2; 7 bases are shared with TRBD1. Germline V lookup: CDR1 SNHLY, CDR2 FYNNEI. This CDR3 spans 16 amino acids. The junction had 11 bases not matched to a gene; V was cut back by 6 bases and J by 4 bases. The CDR3 coding sequence is TGTGCCAGCAGAGTTAGACAGGGTAGAGTCACCGGGGAGCTGTTTTTT. Its protein is CASRVRQGRVTGELFF. Using reference TRBV2 and TRBJ2-2 for the parts outside the CDR3, the full variable domain is EPEVTQTPSHQVTQMGQEVILRCVPISNHLYFYWYRQILGQKVEFLVSFYNNEISEKSEIFDDQFSVERPDGSNFTLKIRSTKLEDSAMYFCASRVRQGRVTGELFFGEGSRLTVL.

This CDR3 is CASSLEVGLIREQYF. The CDR3 DNA sequence: TGCGCCAGCAGCTTGGAGGTGGGGCTAATCCGCGAGCAGTACTTC. The chain recombines TRBV5-1 with TRBJ2-7, with a weak D call TRBD1 (5 bases). The germline V gene encodes CDR1 SGHRS and CDR2 YFSETQ. The CDR3 totals 15 residues. V lost 0 bases to trimming and J lost 6 bases, with 16 bases between them.

The rearrangement joins TRBV30 to TRBJ1-1; 7 bases fit TRBD1. CDR1 is GTSNPN and CDR2 is SVGIG in the germline V gene (reference sequence). The CDR3 runs to 14 residues. Trimming at V came to 3 bases and at J to 5 bases, leaving 9 bases not matched to a gene. The CDR3 DNA sequence: TGTGCCTGGAGCCCTGACAGGGTTGGAACTGAAGCTTTCTTT. Translating gives CAWSPDRVGTEAFF.

The chain recombines TRBV2 with TRBJ2-7; no clear D gene. The CDR3 contains 14 residues. Trimming cost V 1 base and J 1 base, with 8 bases left between them. CDR1 SNHLY and CDR2 FYNNEI come from the germline V gene. CDR3 protein: CASSEGSGSYEQYF. CDR3 DNA sequence: TGTGCCAGCAGTGAAGGGTCAGGATCCTACGAGCAGTACTTC.

This clone was detected a few times. This chain connects TRBV7-9 to TRBJ1-1, with 9 bases identical to TRBD1. With 5 bases clipped from V and 6 bases from J, the junction kept 7 bases outside the gene matches. Germline assignment: CDR1 SEHNR and CDR2 FQNEAQ (reference sequence). This CDR3 has 14 amino acids. This CDR3 reads CASSPRDRVSEAFF. The CDR3 bases are TGTGCCAGCAGCCCCCGGGACAGGGTTTCTGAAGCTTTCTTT.

V is TRBV5-8 and J is TRBJ1-2; 10 bases match TRBD1. The CDR3 has 16 residues. CDR1 is SGHTS, CDR2 YDEGEE, per germline. Trimming removed 3 bases from V and 2 bases from J; junction bases left unmatched: 7. The CDR3: CASSWTGGTVNYGYTF. The CDR3 nucleotides read TGTGCCAGCAGCTGGACAGGGGGAACCGTAAACTATGGCTACACCTTC.

V usage is TRBV2 and J usage is TRBJ1-2; TRBD1 matches at 7 bases. There are 11 residues in the CDR3. Trimming removed 8 bases from V and 7 bases from J; junction bases left unmatched: 4. Germline V gives CDR1 SNHLY, CDR2 FYNNEI. This CDR3 is CASGAGGGYTF. CDR3 DNA: TGTGCCAGCGGGGCAGGGGGTGGCTACACCTTC.

This clone was counted a single time. V and J are TRBV3-1 (or the pseudogene TRBV3-2) and TRBJ2-5, with D uncertain. CDR3 length equals 12 residues. Trimming cost V 3 bases and J 1 base, with 3 bases left between them. Germline CDR1 is LGHDT and CDR2 is YNNKEL (reference sequence). CDR3 DNA sequence: TGTGCCAGCAGCCACCTCCAAGAGACCCAGTACTTC. It translates to CASSHLQETQYF.

The CDR3 DNA reads as TGTGCCAGCACCGAACGAGCGGGGGGGAGCACAGATACGCAGTATTTT. It specifies CASTERAGGSTDTQYF. The V and J genes are TRBV9 and TRBJ2-3, with 10 bases lining up with TRBD2. CDR3 length equals 16 residues. The germline V gene encodes CDR1 SGDLS and CDR2 YYNGEE. V shed 6 bases, J shed 0 bases, and the junction held 7 bases outside the gene matches.

J is TRBJ1-2 and V is TRBV5-4, with 7 bases matching TRBD1. Trimming removed 3 bases from V and 4 bases from J; junction bases left unmatched: 12. Germline CDR1 reads SGHNT; CDR2 reads YYREEE (reference sequence). The CDR3 totals 16 residues. The CDR3 DNA reads TGTGCCAGCAGCTCGAGAAGAAACAGGGGAGGCTATGGCTACACCTTC. Encoded protein: CASSSRRNRGGYGYTF. Supplemented by reference TRBV5-4 and TRBJ1-2, the full variable domain reads ETGVTQSPTHLIKTRGQQVTLRCSSQSGHNTVSWYQQALGQGPQFIFQYYREEENGRGNFPPRFSGLQFPNYSSELNVNALELDDSALYLCASSSRRNRGGYGYTFGSGTRLTVV.

This chain connects TRBV23-1 to TRBJ1-4, with D possibly matching TRBD1 (6 bases). TRBV23-1 is sorted into the ORF group, with uncertain function. This CDR3 has 15 amino acids. Between the trimmed V and J ends, which lost 2 bases and 4 bases, there was a span of 11 bases. CDR3 loop: CASSQQGWGNEKLFF. In nucleotides, the CDR3 is TGCGCCAGCAGTCAACAGGGGTGGGGTAATGAAAAACTGTTTTTT.

This chain uses TRBV6-5 with TRBJ1-5, with unresolved D. V shed 6 bases and J shed 9 bases, with 15 bases lying between them. The CDR3 extends over 13 amino acids. From germline, CDR1 is MNHEY and CDR2 SVGAGI. The CDR3 loop is CASREASPGPQHF. The CDR3 nucleotides read TGTGCCAGCAGGGAGGCCTCCCCTGGGCCCCAGCATTTT.

The chain couples TRBV3-1 (or the pseudogene TRBV3-2) to TRBJ1-1; unclear D gene. CDR3 size: 14 residues. CDR1 LGHDT and CDR2 YNNKEL come from the germline V gene (reference sequence). The ends were cut back, 8 bases at V and 0 bases at J, with 13 bases in the middle. The DNA for the CDR3 is TGTGCCAGCCGAGGGCAGCGAATGAACACTGAAGCTTTCTTT. Translated, it gives CASRGQRMNTEAFF.

The chain joins TRBV5-8 to TRBJ1-5; no firm D call. Trimming pared 4 bases from V and 16 bases from J, leaving 15 bases between. The CDR3 has 11 amino acids. Germline V gene sequence: CDR1 SGHTS, CDR2 YDEGEE. The CDR3 spells CASSTRFIVHF. DNA for the CDR3: TGTGCCAGCAGCACGCGATTCATCGTCCATTTT.

The V call is TRBV6-2 or TRBV6-3, the J call TRBJ1-1, with a tentative D call TRBD1 (6 bases). V was clipped by 3 bases and J by 1 base, with 18 bases between them. This CDR3 has 17 amino acids. The germline gives CDR1 MNHEY, CDR2 SVGEGT. CDR3 nucleotide sequence: TGTGCCAGCAGTTATTCGCCAGGGGCGCGTCGGAACACTGAAGCTTTCTTT. Protein sequence: CASSYSPGARRNTEAFF.

The DNA of the CDR3 is TGCGCCAGCAGCCAAACGGTGGACTATGGCTACACCTTC. As protein: CASSQTVDYGYTF. The chain links TRBV4-1 to TRBJ1-2; the D is unclear. The V end lost 2 bases, the J end lost 3 bases, and 7 bases lay between the germline ends. Germline CDR1 is MGHRA and CDR2 is YSYEKL. CDR3 size: 13 residues.

The rearrangement uses TRBV19 and TRBJ2-1, with 8 positions matching TRBD2. With 4 bases clipped from V and 6 bases from J, the junction kept 5 bases outside the gene matches. CDR1 is LNHDA and CDR2 is SQIVND in the germline V gene (reference sequence). There are 14 residues in the CDR3. The CDR3 loop is CASSSGGRGNEQFF. The CDR3 region has the DNA TGTGCCAGTAGTAGCGGGGGGCGGGGCAATGAGCAGTTCTTC.

The rearrangement uses TRBV10-2 and TRBJ2-2; TRBD2 aligns across 10 bases. The germline gives CDR1 WSHSY, CDR2 SAAADI. The CDR3 runs to 16 residues. The V gene end was trimmed by 5 bases and the J gene end by 7 bases; junction bases not matched to a gene: 10. The CDR3 coding sequence is TGCGCCAGCAGTAGCGGGGGGGCCTTCTCAATCGGGGAGCTGTTTTTT. This encodes CASSSGGAFSIGELFF.

The chain couples TRBV2 to TRBJ2-1; D perhaps matches TRBD2 (5 bases). CDR1 SNHLY and CDR2 FYNNEI come from the germline V gene. This CDR3 region has 14 residues. The V end was cut by 2 bases, the J end by 9 bases, with 14 bases between. CDR3 DNA sequence: TGTGCCAGCAGTGAAACCTCCCTAGGAGGTGAGCAGTTCTTC. As protein: CASSETSLGGEQFF.

The V and J genes are TRBV6-6 and TRBJ2-3; possibly TRBD1 for D (6 bases). This CDR3 is 12 amino acids long. Germline V lookup: CDR1 MNHNY, CDR2 SVGAGI (reference sequence). V was shortened by 5 bases and J by 3 bases, with 6 bases between the two germline ends. The CDR3 DNA is TGTGCCAGCAGTACAGGGACAGATACGCAGTATTTT. The encoded protein is CASSTGTDTQYF.

This clone was found a few times. As DNA, the CDR3 is TGTGCCATACAGGGGGCGAATTCACCCCTCCACTTT. Amino acids: CAIQGANSPLHF. The chain is built from TRBV30 and TRBJ1-6; 9 nucleotides match TRBD1. V trimming: 8 bases; J trimming: 7 bases; junction bases outside the gene matches: 3. CDR1 and CDR2 (germline): GTSNPN, SVGIG (reference sequence). The CDR3 contains 12 residues.

The rearrangement links TRBV5-6 to TRBJ2-2, with 9 bases aligning to TRBD1. The CDR3 has 15 residues. V trimming: 5 bases; J trimming: 9 bases; junction bases outside the gene matches: 11. CDR1 is SGHDT, CDR2 YYEEEE, per germline. This chain's CDR3 is CASSFWTGDWWELFF. The CDR3 bases are TGTGCCAGCAGTTTTTGGACAGGGGATTGGTGGGAGCTGTTTTTT. The variable domain in full, with the rest retrieved from reference TRBV5-6 and TRBJ2-2, is DAGVTQSPTHLIKTRGQQVTLRCSPKSGHDTVSWYQQALGQGPQFIFQYYEEEERQRGNFPDRFSGHQFPNYSSELNVNALLLGDSALYLCASSFWTGDWWELFFGEGSRLTVL.

This chain joins TRBV2 and TRBJ1-2; D not resolved. The V end was cut by 2 bases, the J end by 8 bases, with 9 bases between. In germline, CDR1 is SNHLY, CDR2 FYNNEI. The CDR3 extends over 12 amino acids. CDR3 sequence reads: CASSETAWGYTF. As DNA, the CDR3 is TGTGCCAGCAGTGAAACAGCCTGGGGCTACACCTTC. Looking up the rest from reference TRBV2 and TRBJ1-2 gives the full variable domain: EPEVTQTPSHQVTQMGQEVILRCVPISNHLYFYWYRQILGQKVEFLVSFYNNEISEKSEIFDDQFSVERPDGSNFTLKIRSTKLEDSAMYFCASSETAWGYTFGSGTRLTVV.

The chain has TRBV29-1 and TRBJ2-2; a possible D gene is TRBD1 (6 bases). The V gene's germline CDR1 is SQVTM and CDR2 ANQGSEA. V lost 6 bases to trimming and J lost 6 bases, with 17 bases between them. The CDR3 is 14 amino acids. This CDR3 is CSVRGGLPAGELFF. Here the CDR3 DNA reads TGCAGCGTCAGGGGTGGGCTCCCGGCCGGGGAGCTGTTTTTT.

V and J are TRBV5-1 and TRBJ2-7, with D possibly being TRBD1 (5 bases). From germline, CDR1 is SGHRS and CDR2 YFSETQ. This CDR3 comprises 14 residues. V shed 5 bases and J shed 1 base, with 13 bases lying between them. The CDR3 DNA sequence: TGCGCCAGCAGGCAGGGCTTGGCTTCCTACGAGCAGTACTTC. Translating gives CASRQGLASYEQYF.

This chain connects TRBV18 to TRBJ1-4; D might be TRBD1 (5 bases). The V gene's germline CDR1 is KGHSH and CDR2 LQKENI. This CDR3 comprises 15 residues. V was clipped by 2 bases and J by 8 bases, with 15 bases between them. The CDR3 is CASSPLAGLGEKLFF. DNA of the CDR3: TGTGCCAGCTCACCATTAGCGGGACTCGGGGAAAAACTGTTTTTT.

The CDR3 protein is CASSLGTANEKLFF. DNA of the CDR3: TGTGCCAGCAGCCTTGGGACAGCTAATGAAAAACTGTTTTTT. The chain employs TRBV9 and TRBJ1-4; 7 bases agree with TRBD1. The J segment lost 3 bases and the V segment lost 4 bases, leaving 3 bases of the junction unmatched. Germline V lookup: CDR1 SGDLS, CDR2 YYNGEE. CDR3 length: 14 amino acids.

The V gene is TRBV30, the J gene TRBJ1-5; a weak D match, TRBD1 (5 bases). The CDR3 loop spans 13 amino acids. Trimming pared 0 bases from V and 8 bases from J, leaving 11 bases between. CDR1 is GTSNPN, CDR2 SVGIG, per germline (reference sequence). The CDR3 here is CAWSVPGREPQHF. The CDR3, as DNA: TGTGCCTGGAGTGTACCAGGGAGGGAGCCCCAGCATTTT. Full variable domain (missing parts from reference TRBV30 and TRBJ1-5): SQTIHQWPATLVQPVGSPLSLECTVEGTSNPNLYWYRQAAGRGLQLLFYSVGIGQISSEVPQNLSASRPQDRQFILSSKKLLLSDSGFYLCAWSVPGREPQHFGDGTRLSIL.

The chain couples TRBV19 to TRBJ1-1; D not certain. Germline V gives CDR1 LNHDA, CDR2 SQIVND (reference sequence). V was trimmed by 5 bases and J by 1 base, leaving 8 bases between them. The CDR3 is 13 residues long. The CDR3 protein is CASSYKRNTEAFF. The DNA of the CDR3 is TGTGCCAGTAGTTATAAGCGGAACACTGAAGCTTTCTTT.